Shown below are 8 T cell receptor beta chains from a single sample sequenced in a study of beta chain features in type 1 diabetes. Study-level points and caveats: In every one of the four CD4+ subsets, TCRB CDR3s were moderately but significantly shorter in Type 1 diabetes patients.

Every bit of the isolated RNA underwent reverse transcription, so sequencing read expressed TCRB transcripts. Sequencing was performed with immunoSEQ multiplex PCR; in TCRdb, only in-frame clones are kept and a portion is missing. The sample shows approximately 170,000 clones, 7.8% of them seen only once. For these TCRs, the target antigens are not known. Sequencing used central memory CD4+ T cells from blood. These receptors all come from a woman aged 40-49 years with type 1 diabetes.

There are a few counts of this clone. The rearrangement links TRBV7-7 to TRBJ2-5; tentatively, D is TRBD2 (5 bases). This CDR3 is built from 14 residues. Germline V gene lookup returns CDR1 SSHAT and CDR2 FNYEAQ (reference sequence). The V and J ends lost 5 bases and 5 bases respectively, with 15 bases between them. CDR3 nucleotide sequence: TGTGCCAGCAGCCAAATTCTAGCTGCTGAGACCCAGTACTTC. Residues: CASSQILAAETQYF.

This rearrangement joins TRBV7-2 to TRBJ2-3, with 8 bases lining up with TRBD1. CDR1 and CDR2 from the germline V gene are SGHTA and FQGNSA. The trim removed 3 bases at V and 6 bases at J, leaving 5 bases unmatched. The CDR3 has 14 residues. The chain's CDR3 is CASSLTGVRDTQYF. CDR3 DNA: TGTGCCAGCAGCTTGACAGGGGTGAGGGATACGCAGTATTTT.

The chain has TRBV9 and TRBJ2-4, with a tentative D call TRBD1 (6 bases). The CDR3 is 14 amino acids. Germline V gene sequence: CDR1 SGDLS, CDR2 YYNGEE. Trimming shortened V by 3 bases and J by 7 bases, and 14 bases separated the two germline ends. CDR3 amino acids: CASSASNDRNIQYF. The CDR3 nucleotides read TGTGCCAGCAGCGCCTCAAACGACAGGAACATTCAGTACTTC.

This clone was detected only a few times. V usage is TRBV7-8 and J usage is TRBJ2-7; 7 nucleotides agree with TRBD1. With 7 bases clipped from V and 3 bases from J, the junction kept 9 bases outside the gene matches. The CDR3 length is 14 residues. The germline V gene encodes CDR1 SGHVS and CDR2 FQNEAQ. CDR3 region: CASTGTDAGYEQYF. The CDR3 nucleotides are TGTGCCAGCACCGGGACAGACGCTGGCTACGAGCAGTACTTC.

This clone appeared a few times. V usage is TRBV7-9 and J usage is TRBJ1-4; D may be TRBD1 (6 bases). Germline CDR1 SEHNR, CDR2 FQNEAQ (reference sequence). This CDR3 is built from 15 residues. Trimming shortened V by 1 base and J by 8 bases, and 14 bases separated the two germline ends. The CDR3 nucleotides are TGTGCCAGCAGCTTAGGAATCGGGCAGGGGGAAAAACTGTTTTTT. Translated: CASSLGIGQGEKLFF.

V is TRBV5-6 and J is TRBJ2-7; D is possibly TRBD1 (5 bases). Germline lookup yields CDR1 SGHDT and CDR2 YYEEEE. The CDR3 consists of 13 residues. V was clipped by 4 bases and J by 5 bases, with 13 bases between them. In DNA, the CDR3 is TGTGCCAGCAGCCTAGACACCAGGGACGAGCAGTACTTC. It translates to CASSLDTRDEQYF.

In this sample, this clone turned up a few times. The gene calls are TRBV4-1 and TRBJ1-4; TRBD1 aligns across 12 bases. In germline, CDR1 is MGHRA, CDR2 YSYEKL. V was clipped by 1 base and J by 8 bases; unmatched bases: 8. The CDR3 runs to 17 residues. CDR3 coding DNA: TGCGCCAGCAGCCAAGTTGGGACAGGGGGCGAGAAGGAAAAACTGTTTTTT. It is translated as CASSQVGTGGEKEKLFF.

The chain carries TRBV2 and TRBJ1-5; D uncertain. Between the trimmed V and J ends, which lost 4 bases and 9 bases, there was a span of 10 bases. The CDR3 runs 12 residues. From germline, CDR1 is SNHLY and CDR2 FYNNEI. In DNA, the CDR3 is TGTGCCAGCAGTGCACCTCCGGGGCCCCAGCATTTT. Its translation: CASSAPPGPQHF.